One TCR beta chain is described in this entry. The data originate from a study of blood T cell repertoires in COVID-19. The table came from immunoSEQ multiplex PCR; TCRdb's copy has only in-frame clones and leaves some out. The sample has nearly 300,000 clones, about 90% seen once; the top ten hold roughly 2.9%. Germline CDR1 is SGHDT and CDR2 is YYEEEE. Trimming cost V 4 bases and J 2 bases, with 12 bases left between them. The CDR3 is 14 amino acids. The sample consisted of PBMCs or T cells enriched from blood (not recorded which). The chain is built from TRBV5-6 and TRBJ1-2; weak D call: TRBD1 (6 bases). This clonotype was obtained from a woman aged 45-60 years who had been exposed to COVID-19. CDR3 DNA sequence: TGTGCCAGCAGCGAATATACAGGGAACTATGGCTACACCTTC. Protein sequence: CASSEYTGNYGYTF.